This TCR beta chain emerged from a study of T cells in localized non-small cell lung cancer. Findings and caveats of the study: Uninvolved adjacent lung showed higher T cell clonality than tumor. Of the top 100 tumor clones, median around 60 were in adjacent lung, 25 to 35 among its top 100.

Repertoires were generated with immunoSEQ multiplex PCR, while TCRdb's copy carries only in-frame clones and drops some. This table holds over 2,000 clones, 22% found once. Germline V gene sequence: CDR1 SGHRS, CDR2 YFSETQ. This CDR3 comprises 16 residues. V trimming: 2 bases; J trimming: 4 bases; junction bases outside the gene matches: 10. Details on this clone: Its antigen is currently unknown.

The chain carries TRBV5-1 and TRBJ1-1; 8 positions agree with TRBD1. Sequencing was performed on lung tumor tissue, taken before any cancer treatment. The receptor's source is a woman between 40 and 69 years old with stage I lung adenocarcinoma. Written as DNA, the CDR3 is TGCGCCAGCAGCTTCGGGACAGGAGTGGGGAGCACTGAAGCTTTCTTT. Translated: CASSFGTGVGSTEAFF.